A selection of T cell receptor beta chains follows, all from one sample in a study of shared clonotypes between healthy human individuals. Sequenced by immunoSEQ multiplex PCR; TCRdb stores in-frame clones only, minus some. Counted here are millions of clones, approximately 90% occurring once; the ten biggest clones make up 0.11% to 0.15%. The sequenced sample consisted of naive CD4+ T cells sorted from blood. Receptors were obtained from a man younger than 35 in good health. Both conserved end residues are trimmed from each CDR3.

v_call cdr3_length cdr3_aa
TRBV6-5 12 ASRATTGNTEAF
TRBV6-5 9 ASSLGGEQY
TRBV7-9 12 ASSLAGTAPIQY
TRBV6-5 13 ASSYRGGSRNEQY
TRBV19 15 ASSIFGGTGGFDEQF
TRBV7-2 13 ASSLDRGGYNEQF
TRBV30 11 AWSVQWDRGAF
TRBV25-1 12 ASSGDTNTGELF
TRBV7-6 14 ASSFGGGTRLREQF
TRBV15 11 ATSRESVYEQY
TRBV7-7 18 ASSRFRTGDTRSNTGELF
TRBV4-3 13 ASSQVRSGTSLAF
TRBV27 10 ASSLVNSPLH
TRBV19 16 ASSIFVPRNSYNSPLH
TRBV5-1 14 ASSLGDAGPNTEAF